Sequencing of this TCR beta chain was carried out in a study of T cells in tuberculosis. General study points: Active tuberculosis patients had shorter CDR3-alpha; the beta difference was nonsignificant. Using the GMM-specific repertoire gave around 88% accuracy versus about 70% with motifs.

Data came from immunoSEQ multiplex PCR; TCRdb stores just in-frame clones and leaves some out. The sample holds about 34,000 clones, 93% seen once. Remarks on this clone: Its matching antigen is unknown.

This CDR3 spans 15 amino acids. Trimming cost V 5 bases and J 7 bases; bases outside gene matches: 6. The V gene's germline CDR1 is MNHEY and CDR2 SMNVEV (reference sequence). Time point: new active TB diagnosis, blood taken before or within 7 days of starting treatment. Unsorted cryopreserved PBMC were sequenced, averaging around 100,000 T cells per clinical donor. The TCR was taken from an adult with tuberculosis. The chain combines TRBV27 with TRBJ2-4; 12 positions agree with TRBD1. Sample: PBMCs, taken at tuberculosis diagnosis. DNA for the CDR3: TGTGCCAGCAGTCCCGGGACAGGGGGCGATAACATTCAGTACTTC. Amino acids: CASSPGTGGDNIQYF.